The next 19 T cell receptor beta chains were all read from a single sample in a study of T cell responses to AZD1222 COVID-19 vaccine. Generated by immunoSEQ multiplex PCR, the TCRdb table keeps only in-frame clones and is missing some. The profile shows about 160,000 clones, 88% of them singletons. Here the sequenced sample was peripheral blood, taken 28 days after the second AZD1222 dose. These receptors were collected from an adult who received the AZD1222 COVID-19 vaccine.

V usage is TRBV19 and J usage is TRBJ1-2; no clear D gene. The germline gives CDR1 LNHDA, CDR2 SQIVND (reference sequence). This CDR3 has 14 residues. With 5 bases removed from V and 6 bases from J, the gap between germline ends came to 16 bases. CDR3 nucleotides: TGTGCCAGTAGTTACTCCAAATCGGGAAATGGCTACACCTTC. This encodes CASSYSKSGNGYTF.

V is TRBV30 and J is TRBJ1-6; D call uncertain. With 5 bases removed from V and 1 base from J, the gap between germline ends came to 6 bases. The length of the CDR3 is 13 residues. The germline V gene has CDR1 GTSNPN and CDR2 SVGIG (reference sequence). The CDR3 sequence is CAWAASYNSPLHF. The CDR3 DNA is TGTGCCTGGGCGGCATCCTATAATTCACCCCTCCACTTT.

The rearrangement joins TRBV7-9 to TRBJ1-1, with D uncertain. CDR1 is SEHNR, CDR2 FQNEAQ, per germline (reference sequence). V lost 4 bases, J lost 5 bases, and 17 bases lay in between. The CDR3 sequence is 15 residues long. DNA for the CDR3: TGTGCCAGCAGCTCGACTGCCGTTTTACGAACTGAAGCTTTCTTT. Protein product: CASSSTAVLRTEAFF.

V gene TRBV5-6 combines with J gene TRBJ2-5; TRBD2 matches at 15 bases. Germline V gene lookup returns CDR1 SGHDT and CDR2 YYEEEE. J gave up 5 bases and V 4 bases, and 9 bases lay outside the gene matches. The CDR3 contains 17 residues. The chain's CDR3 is CASSPGTSGGFGETQYF. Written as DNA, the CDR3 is TGTGCCAGCAGCCCAGGGACTAGCGGGGGGTTTGGGGAGACCCAGTACTTC.

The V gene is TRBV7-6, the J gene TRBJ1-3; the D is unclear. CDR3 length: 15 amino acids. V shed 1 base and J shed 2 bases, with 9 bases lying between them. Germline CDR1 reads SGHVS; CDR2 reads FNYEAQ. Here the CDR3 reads CASSLGALTGNTIYF. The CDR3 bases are TGTGCCAGCAGCTTAGGGGCACTAACTGGAAACACCATATATTTT.

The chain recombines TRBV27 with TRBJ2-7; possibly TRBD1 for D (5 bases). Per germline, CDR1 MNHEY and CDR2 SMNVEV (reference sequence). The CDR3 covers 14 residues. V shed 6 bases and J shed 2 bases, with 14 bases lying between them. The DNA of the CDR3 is TGTGCCAGCAGCTCAGGGATGGGTCCCTACGAGCAGTACTTC. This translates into CASSSGMGPYEQYF.

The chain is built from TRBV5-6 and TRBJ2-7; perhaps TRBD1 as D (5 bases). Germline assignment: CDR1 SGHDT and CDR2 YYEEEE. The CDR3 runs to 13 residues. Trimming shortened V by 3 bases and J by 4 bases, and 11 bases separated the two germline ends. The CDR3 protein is CASSSWTLYEQYF. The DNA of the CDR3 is TGTGCCAGCAGCTCCTGGACACTTTACGAGCAGTACTTC.

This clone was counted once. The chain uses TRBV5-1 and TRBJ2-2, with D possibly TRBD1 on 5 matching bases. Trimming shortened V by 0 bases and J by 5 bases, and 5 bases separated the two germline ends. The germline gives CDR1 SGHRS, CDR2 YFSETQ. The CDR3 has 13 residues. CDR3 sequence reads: CASSLEGTGELFF. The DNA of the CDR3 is TGCGCCAGCAGCTTGGAGGGGACCGGGGAGCTGTTTTTT. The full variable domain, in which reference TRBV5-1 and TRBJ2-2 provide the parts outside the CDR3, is KAGVTQTPRYLIKTRGQQVTLSCSPISGHRSVSWYQQTPGQGLQFLFEYFSETQRNKGNFPGRFSGRQFSNSRSEMNVSTLELGDSALYLCASSLEGTGELFFGEGSRLTVL.

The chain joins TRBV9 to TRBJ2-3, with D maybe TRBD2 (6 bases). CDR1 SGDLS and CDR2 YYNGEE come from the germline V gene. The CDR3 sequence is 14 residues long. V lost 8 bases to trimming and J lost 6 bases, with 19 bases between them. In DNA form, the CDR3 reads TGTGCCAGTAAGGCGGGACTCCCCTCCGATACGCAGTATTTT. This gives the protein CASKAGLPSDTQYF.

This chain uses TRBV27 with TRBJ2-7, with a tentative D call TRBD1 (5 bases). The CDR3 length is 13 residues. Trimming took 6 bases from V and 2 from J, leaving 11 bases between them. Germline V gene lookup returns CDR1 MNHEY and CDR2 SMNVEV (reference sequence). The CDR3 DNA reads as TGTGCCAGCAGATTTCAGGGAACCTACGAGCAGTACTTC. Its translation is CASRFQGTYEQYF.

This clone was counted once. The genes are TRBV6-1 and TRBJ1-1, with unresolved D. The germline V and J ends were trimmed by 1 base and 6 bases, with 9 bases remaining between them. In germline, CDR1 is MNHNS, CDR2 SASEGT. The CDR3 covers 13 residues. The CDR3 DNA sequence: TGTGCCAGCAGTGAAGTTCCGAATCCTGAAGCTTTCTTT. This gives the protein CASSEVPNPEAFF.

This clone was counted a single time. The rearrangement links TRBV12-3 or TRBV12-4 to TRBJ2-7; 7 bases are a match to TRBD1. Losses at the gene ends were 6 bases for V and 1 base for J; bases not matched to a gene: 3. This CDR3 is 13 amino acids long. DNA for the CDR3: TGTGCCAGCAGGGGGACAGCTTCCTACGAGCAGTACTTC. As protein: CASRGTASYEQYF.

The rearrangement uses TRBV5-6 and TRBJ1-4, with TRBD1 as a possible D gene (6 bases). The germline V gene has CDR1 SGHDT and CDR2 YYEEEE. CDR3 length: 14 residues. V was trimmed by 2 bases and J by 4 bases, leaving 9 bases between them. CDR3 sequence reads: CASSFGGLNEKLFF. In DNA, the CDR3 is TGTGCCAGCAGCTTTGGGGGGCTTAATGAAAAACTGTTTTTT. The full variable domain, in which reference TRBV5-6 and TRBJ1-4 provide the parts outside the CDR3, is DAGVTQSPTHLIKTRGQQVTLRCSPKSGHDTVSWYQQALGQGPQFIFQYYEEEERQRGNFPDRFSGHQFPNYSSELNVNALLLGDSALYLCASSFGGLNEKLFFGSGTQLSVL.

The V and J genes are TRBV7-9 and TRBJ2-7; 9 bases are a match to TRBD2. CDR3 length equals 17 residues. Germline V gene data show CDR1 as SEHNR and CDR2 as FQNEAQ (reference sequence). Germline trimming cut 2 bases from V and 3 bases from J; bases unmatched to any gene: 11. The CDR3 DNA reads TGTGCCAGCAGCTTATCAGGATTGTCAGCGGGGGGCTACGAGCAGTACTTC. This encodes CASSLSGLSAGGYEQYF.

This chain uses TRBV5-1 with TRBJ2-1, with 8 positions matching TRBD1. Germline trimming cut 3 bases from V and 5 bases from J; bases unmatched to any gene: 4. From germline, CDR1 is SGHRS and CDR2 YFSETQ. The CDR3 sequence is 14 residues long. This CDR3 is CASSWSRGHNEQFF. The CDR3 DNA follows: TGCGCCAGCAGCTGGAGCAGGGGGCACAATGAGCAGTTCTTC.

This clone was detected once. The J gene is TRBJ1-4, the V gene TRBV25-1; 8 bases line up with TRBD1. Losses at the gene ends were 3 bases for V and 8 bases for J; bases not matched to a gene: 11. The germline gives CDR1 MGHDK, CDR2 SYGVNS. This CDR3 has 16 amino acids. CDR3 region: CASSDLGTGIREKLFF. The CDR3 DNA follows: TGTGCCAGCAGTGATTTGGGGACAGGAATAAGAGAAAAACTGTTTTTT.

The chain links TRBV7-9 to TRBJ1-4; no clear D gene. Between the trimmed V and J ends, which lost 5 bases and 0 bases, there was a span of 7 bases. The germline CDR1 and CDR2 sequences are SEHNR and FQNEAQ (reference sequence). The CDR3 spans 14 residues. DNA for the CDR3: TGTGCCAGCAGCAAAGCCCCAACTAATGAAAAACTGTTTTTT. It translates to CASSKAPTNEKLFF.

The CDR3 region has the DNA TGCGCCAGCAGCCAAATAGCCAGGCACGACGAGCAGTACTTC. It translates to CASSQIARHDEQYF. This chain joins TRBV4-1 and TRBJ2-7; D is unresolved. Trimming left V 2 bases short and J 5 bases short, with 13 bases between. Germline CDR1 reads MGHRA; CDR2 reads YSYEKL. The CDR3 sequence is 14 residues long.

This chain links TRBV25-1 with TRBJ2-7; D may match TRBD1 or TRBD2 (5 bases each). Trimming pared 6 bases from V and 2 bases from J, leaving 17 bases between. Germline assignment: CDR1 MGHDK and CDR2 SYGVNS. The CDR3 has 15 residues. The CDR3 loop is CASRTRDGRTYEQYF. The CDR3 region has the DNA TGTGCCAGCAGGACCCGGGACGGCCGGACCTACGAGCAGTACTTC.